The present TCR beta chain was sequenced within a study of cytomegalovirus exposure and HLA in healthy donors. A word on this clone: Its antigen is unknown.

Use of 60 Vbeta and 13 Jbeta primers characterized the PCR. TCRdb's copy holds only in-frame clones and misses some; the assay was immunoSEQ multiplex PCR. Of fewer than 200,000 clones in the sample, about 82% were seen once. In germline, CDR1 is LNHDA, CDR2 SQIVND (reference sequence). This CDR3 has 15 residues. V dropped 3 bases and J dropped 2 bases, with 11 bases sitting between them. Study-wide results and limits: A missense variant in DCLRE1C was later tied to TCR beta V- and J-gene trimming. A later look showed TCR association rates differing by HLA locus, highest for DRB1 and lowest for HLA-C. The authors enumerated some 170 TCR beta chains as linked to cytomegalovirus.

This chain joins TRBV19 and TRBJ1-5; TRBD1 is a possible D gene (5 bases). The source of this sequence is a woman in her late teens or twenties in good health and CMV-seronegative. Material: PBMCs. The CDR3 nucleotides read TGTGCCAGTAGTATTGGGGGAGGACGCAATCAGCCCCAGCATTTT. It encodes CASSIGGGRNQPQHF.